The next 25 T cell receptor beta chains were all read from a single sample in a study of spatial heterogeneity in lung cancer. Time point of the sample: sample taken at primary tumor resection. TCRdb redid the calling of the 5' RACE reads with MiXCR, one entry per CDR3 protein. The sample lists about 92,000 distinct CDR3 sequences, about an eighth occurring once. Sample: PBMCs, taken at surgery. All receptors derive from a male donor with early-stage non-small cell lung cancer.

This clonotype was detected ten times or more. The chain links TRBV2 to TRBJ2-3; TRBD2 matches 7 bases. J gave up 2 bases and V 8 bases, and 7 bases lay outside the gene matches. The CDR3 contains 14 residues. Per the germline V gene, CDR1 is SNHLY and CDR2 is FYNNEI. In DNA form, the CDR3 reads TGTGCCAGCGCTGGGGGGGGAGACACAGATACGCAGTATTTT. This sequence encodes CASAGGGDTDTQYF.

This rearrangement joins TRBV7-2 to TRBJ2-1; 9 bases line up with TRBD2. The CDR3 loop spans 14 amino acids. Per germline, CDR1 SGHTA and CDR2 FQGNSA. The J segment lost 9 bases and the V segment lost 1 base, leaving 4 bases of the junction unmatched. CDR3 sequence reads: CASSLVAGESEQFF. Written as DNA, the CDR3 is TGTGCCAGCAGCTTAGTAGCGGGAGAGAGTGAGCAGTTCTTC.

At least ten counts were recorded for this clonotype. This chain links TRBV2 with TRBJ1-4; TRBD1 matches 7 bases. Germline CDR1 and CDR2: SNHLY and FYNNEI. V dropped 6 bases and J dropped 3; count of bases not matched to a gene: 7. The CDR3 runs 15 residues. CDR3 in amino acids: CASSRGDSANEKLFF. The CDR3 DNA follows: TGTGCCAGCAGCCGAGGGGACAGCGCTAATGAAAAACTGTTTTTT. Full variable domain (outside the CDR3, taken from reference TRBV2 and TRBJ1-4): EPEVTQTPSHQVTQMGQEVILRCVPISNHLYFYWYRQILGQKVEFLVSFYNNEISEKSEIFDDQFSVERPDGSNFTLKIRSTKLEDSAMYFCASSRGDSANEKLFFGSGTQLSVL.

The chain combines TRBV12-3 or TRBV12-4 with TRBJ2-5, with D possibly being TRBD2 (7 bases). This CDR3 has 14 amino acids. V lost 4 bases to trimming and J lost 5 bases, with 14 bases between them. The DNA for the CDR3 is TGTGCCAGCAGTTCACAGGGAGGGTTGGAGACCCAGTACTTC. Translated: CASSSQGGLETQYF.

This clonotype was recorded a few times. This sequence joins TRBV3-1 and TRBJ1-1; the D is unclear. The length of the CDR3 is 13 residues. Per germline, CDR1 LGHDT and CDR2 YNNKEL (reference sequence). V lost 6 bases and J 1 base, leaving 9 bases between the germline ends. The DNA for the CDR3 is TGTGCCAGCAGGGAGACGGCGAACACTGAAGCTTTCTTT. Amino acids: CASRETANTEAFF.

This clonotype showed up just a few times. The genes are TRBV6-1 and TRBJ2-2, with D perhaps TRBD2 (5 bases). Germline CDR1 is MNHNS and CDR2 is SASEGT. The CDR3 has 13 amino acids. Trimming removed 5 bases from V and 5 bases from J, with 9 bases in between. The chain's CDR3 is CASSHGKTGELFF. DNA of the CDR3: TGTGCCAGCAGTCACGGGAAGACCGGGGAGCTGTTTTTT.

The chain combines TRBV18 with TRBJ2-6; perhaps TRBD1 as D (5 bases). This CDR3 is 16 amino acids long. The V gene lost 2 bases and the J gene lost 2 bases, with 10 bases spanning the gap. Germline V gene sequence: CDR1 KGHSH, CDR2 LQKENI. The CDR3 here is CASSPVTGTGANVLTF. The CDR3, as DNA: TGTGCCAGCTCACCAGTCACAGGAACTGGGGCCAACGTCCTGACTTTC. Using reference TRBV18 and TRBJ2-6 for the parts outside the CDR3, the full variable domain is NAGVMQNPRHLVRRRGQEARLRCSPMKGHSHVYWYRQLPEEGLKFMVYLQKENIIDESGMPKERFSAEFPKEGPSILRIQQVVRGDSAAYFCASSPVTGTGANVLTFGAGSRLTVL.

The gene calls are TRBV24-1 and TRBJ2-1; 8 bases line up with TRBD2. Germline CDR1 and CDR2: KGHDR and SFDVKD. The CDR3 extends over 14 amino acids. V lost 4 bases and J lost 4; bases outside the gene matches: 2. The CDR3 bases are TGTGCCACCAGTGAGCGGGAGGCGTACAATGAGCAGTTCTTC. The encoded protein is CATSEREAYNEQFF.

There are a few counts of this clonotype. V gene TRBV20-1 combines with J gene TRBJ1-2, with TRBD1 as a possible D gene (5 bases). The CDR3 covers 13 residues. The germline V gene encodes CDR1 DFQATT and CDR2 SNEGSKA (reference sequence). Trimming shortened V by 5 bases and J by 8 bases, and 18 bases separated the two germline ends. The DNA for the CDR3 is TGCAGTGCTCCCGGGACCGTAGCTGGCGGCTACACCTTC. This sequence encodes CSAPGTVAGGYTF.

This clonotype has more than one count but fewer than ten. The V gene is TRBV9, the J gene TRBJ2-4; D possibly corresponds to TRBD1 (6 bases). CDR1 is SGDLS, CDR2 YYNGEE, per germline. CDR3 size: 14 residues. Deletions cut 0 bases from V and 6 bases from J, with 10 bases between. The CDR3 DNA follows: TGTGCCAGCAGCGTAGATGGACAGTCAAACATTCAGTACTTC. Encoded protein: CASSVDGQSNIQYF.

This clonotype has a count of ten or more. The chain has TRBV4-1 and TRBJ1-4; D might be TRBD1 (6 bases). V shed 0 bases and J shed 0 bases, with 14 bases lying between them. Germline V gene sequence: CDR1 MGHRA, CDR2 YSYEKL. The CDR3 totals 18 residues. CDR3 sequence reads: CASSQDRTDYATNEKLFF. As DNA, the CDR3 is TGCGCCAGCAGCCAAGATCGGACAGATTACGCAACTAATGAAAAACTGTTTTTT.

The sample holds a few counts of this clonotype. The J gene is TRBJ2-7, the V gene TRBV27; tentatively, D is TRBD2 (7 bases). With 6 bases removed from V and 3 bases from J, the gap between germline ends came to 18 bases. The CDR3 extends over 15 amino acids. Germline V lookup: CDR1 MNHEY, CDR2 SMNVEV (reference sequence). CDR3 region: CASRQGGGRLYEQYF. As DNA, the CDR3 is TGTGCCAGCAGGCAAGGGGGGGGGCGGCTCTACGAGCAGTACTTC.

The chain recombines TRBV7-2 with TRBJ2-7; D remains ambiguous. The germline V and J ends were trimmed by 5 bases and 3 bases, with 8 bases remaining between them. CDR3 length: 12 amino acids. CDR1 SGHTA and CDR2 FQGNSA come from the germline V gene. The CDR3 coding sequence is TGTGCCAGCAGCCACGACAACTACGAGCAGTACTTC. It specifies CASSHDNYEQYF.

This clonotype turned up a few times. This chain connects TRBV12-3 or TRBV12-4 to TRBJ2-4; D remains ambiguous. Trimming removed 5 bases at V and 8 bases at J, with 13 bases between. This CDR3 contains 13 residues. CDR3 nucleotide sequence: TGTGCCAGCAGTAAGTTAAACATCGACATTCAGTACTTC. Amino acids: CASSKLNIDIQYF.

This clonotype occurred a few times. V gene TRBV20-1 combines with J gene TRBJ2-5, with unresolved D. Germline V gene lookup returns CDR1 DFQATT and CDR2 SNEGSKA (reference sequence). The CDR3 consists of 13 residues. The V end was cut by 6 bases, the J end by 5 bases, with 16 bases between. CDR3 region: CSASWTSQETQYF. CDR3 coding DNA: TGCAGTGCCTCCTGGACCTCGCAGGAGACCCAGTACTTC.

This clonotype appeared many times. V gene TRBV11-1 combines with J gene TRBJ2-3, with 11 bases matching TRBD2. V gave up 5 bases and J gave up 2 bases; unmatched junction bases: 9. The germline V gene encodes CDR1 SGHAT and CDR2 FQDESV (reference sequence). The CDR3 length is 17 residues. The CDR3 sequence: CASSPPSGRMNTDTQYF. The CDR3 nucleotides are TGTGCCAGCAGCCCTCCTAGCGGGAGGATGAACACAGATACGCAGTATTTT.

A few counts support this clonotype. The chain joins TRBV7-9 to TRBJ2-7; possibly TRBD2 for D (5 bases). V dropped 4 bases and J dropped 6 bases, with 22 bases sitting between them. The germline V gene encodes CDR1 SEHNR and CDR2 FQNEAQ (reference sequence). The length of the CDR3 is 16 residues. This CDR3 is CASSSFPGSQPGEQYF. DNA of the CDR3: TGTGCCAGCAGCTCATTCCCGGGATCCCAACCAGGCGAGCAGTACTTC.

This clonotype has just a few counts. The rearrangement links TRBV20-1 to TRBJ2-3; 7 bases agree with TRBD1. This CDR3 has 15 residues. Germline lookup yields CDR1 DFQATT and CDR2 SNEGSKA (reference sequence). With V trimmed by 3 bases and J by 0 bases, 6 bases remained unmatched. CDR3 sequence reads: CSASLDRRSTDTQYF. The CDR3 coding sequence is TGCAGTGCTAGCCTGGACAGGAGGAGCACAGATACGCAGTATTTT.

There are many counts of this clonotype. The V call is TRBV2, the J call TRBJ2-3; D may be TRBD1 (6 bases). The length of the CDR3 is 12 residues. CDR1 and CDR2 from the germline V gene are SNHLY and FYNNEI. Trimming stripped 5 bases from V and 8 bases from J, with 11 bases between. CDR3 protein: CASSTDRSTQYF. Here the CDR3 DNA reads TGTGCCAGCAGTACCGACAGGAGTACGCAGTATTTT.

This clonotype showed up just a few times. V is TRBV9 and J is TRBJ2-3, with D perhaps TRBD1 (6 bases). The length of the CDR3 is 12 residues. With 4 bases removed from V and 3 bases from J, the gap between germline ends came to 6 bases. Germline loops: CDR1 SGDLS, CDR2 YYNGEE. As DNA, the CDR3 is TGTGCCAGCAGCAGGGGGACAGATACGCAGTATTTT. It codes for CASSRGTDTQYF.

This clonotype occurred many times. The chain carries TRBV5-6 and TRBJ1-5; D unresolved. The germline V gene encodes CDR1 SGHDT and CDR2 YYEEEE. The CDR3 extends over 16 amino acids. V lost 4 bases to trimming and J lost 1 base, with 15 bases between them. CDR3 DNA: TGTGCCAGCAGCCGGACCCCTCGGGGAAGCAATCAGCCCCAGCATTTT. Its protein is CASSRTPRGSNQPQHF.

The gene calls are TRBV6-6 and TRBJ2-5; TRBD1 aligns across 7 bases. The V gene end was trimmed by 2 bases and the J gene end by 5 bases; junction bases not matched to a gene: 5. The length of the CDR3 is 14 residues. Germline-derived CDR1 and CDR2 are MNHNY and SVGAGI (reference sequence). The CDR3 is CASSYGARGETQYF. The CDR3 nucleotides are TGTGCCAGCAGTTACGGCGCCAGGGGGGAGACCCAGTACTTC.

V usage is TRBV28 and J usage is TRBJ2-2; D is unclear. Germline CDR1 is MDHEN and CDR2 is SYDVKM. The CDR3 totals 14 residues. Trimming left V 2 bases short and J 4 bases short, with 8 bases between. CDR3 region: CASSLGRTTGELFF. The DNA for the CDR3 is TGTGCCAGCAGTTTAGGGCGCACCACCGGGGAGCTGTTTTTT.

This clonotype was picked up many times. The chain has TRBV5-1 and TRBJ2-3; D might be TRBD1 or TRBD2, each matching 5 bases. The CDR3 spans 14 residues. V was cut by 6 bases and J by 2 bases, with 13 bases left in between. Germline V gene sequence: CDR1 SGHRS, CDR2 YFSETQ. This chain's CDR3 is CASTFSGATDTQYF. CDR3 DNA: TGCGCCAGCACCTTTTCCGGGGCCACAGATACGCAGTATTTT.

This clonotype was detected only a few times. The chain recombines TRBV3-1 with TRBJ2-2; 11 bases are a match to TRBD2. V shed 6 bases, J shed 6 bases, and the junction held 6 bases outside the gene matches. CDR1 and CDR2 from the germline V gene are LGHDT and YNNKEL (reference sequence). The CDR3 length is 15 residues. This CDR3 reads CASSSTSGVPGELFF. In DNA form, the CDR3 reads TGTGCCAGCAGTTCGACTAGCGGGGTCCCCGGGGAGCTGTTTTTT.